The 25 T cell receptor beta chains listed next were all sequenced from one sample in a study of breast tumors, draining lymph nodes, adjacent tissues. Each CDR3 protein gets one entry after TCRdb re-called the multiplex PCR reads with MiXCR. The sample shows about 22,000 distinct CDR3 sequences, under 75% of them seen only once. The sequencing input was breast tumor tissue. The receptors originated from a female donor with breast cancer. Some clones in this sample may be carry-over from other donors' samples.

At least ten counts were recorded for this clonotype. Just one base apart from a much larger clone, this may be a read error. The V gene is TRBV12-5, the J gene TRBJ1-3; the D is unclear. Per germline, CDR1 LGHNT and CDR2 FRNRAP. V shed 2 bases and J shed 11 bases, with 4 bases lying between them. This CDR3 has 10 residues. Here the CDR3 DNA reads TGTGCTAGTGGTTTGAACGCCATATATTTT. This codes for CASGLNAIYF.

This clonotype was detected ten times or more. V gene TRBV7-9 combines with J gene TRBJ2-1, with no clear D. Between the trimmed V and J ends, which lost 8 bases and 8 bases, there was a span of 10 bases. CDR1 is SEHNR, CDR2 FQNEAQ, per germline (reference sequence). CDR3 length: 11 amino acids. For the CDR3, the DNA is TGTGCCAGCGTCGGAGCATATGAGCAGTTCTTC. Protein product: CASVGAYEQFF.

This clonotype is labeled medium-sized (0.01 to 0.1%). The CDR3 is CSAAPSSQTWGYTF. DNA of the CDR3: TGCAGTGCCGCACCCAGTTCCCAAACTTGGGGCTACACCTTC. The genes are TRBV20-1 and TRBJ1-2; no clear D. The CDR3 spans 14 residues. Trimming took off 6 bases at V and 8 bases at J, with 22 bases between the two ends. Germline CDR1 and CDR2: DFQATT and SNEGSKA (reference sequence).

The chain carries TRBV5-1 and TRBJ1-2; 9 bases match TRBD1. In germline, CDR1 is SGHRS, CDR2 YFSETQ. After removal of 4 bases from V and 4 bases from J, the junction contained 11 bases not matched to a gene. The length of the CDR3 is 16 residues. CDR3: CASSPGGTGTLYGYTF. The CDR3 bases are TGCGCCAGCAGCCCAGGCGGGACAGGGACCCTCTATGGCTACACCTTC.

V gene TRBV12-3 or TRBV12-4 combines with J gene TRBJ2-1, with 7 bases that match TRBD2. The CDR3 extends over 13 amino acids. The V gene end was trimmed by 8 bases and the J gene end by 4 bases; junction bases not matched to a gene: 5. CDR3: CASGPGGYNEQFF. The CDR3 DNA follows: TGTGCCAGCGGCCCCGGGGGGTACAATGAGCAGTTCTTC.

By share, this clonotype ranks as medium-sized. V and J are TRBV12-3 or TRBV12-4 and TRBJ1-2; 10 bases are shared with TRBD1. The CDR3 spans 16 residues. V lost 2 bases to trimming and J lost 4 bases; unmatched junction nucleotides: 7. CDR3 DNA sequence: TGTGCCAGCAGTTTATCGGGGACAGGGGAGATCTATGGCTACACCTTC. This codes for CASSLSGTGEIYGYTF.

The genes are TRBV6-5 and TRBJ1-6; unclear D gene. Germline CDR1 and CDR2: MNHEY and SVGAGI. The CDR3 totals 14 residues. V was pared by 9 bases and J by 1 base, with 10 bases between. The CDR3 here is CASQSRSYNSPLHF. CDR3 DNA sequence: TGTGCCAGTCAAAGTAGATCCTATAATTCACCCCTCCACTTT.

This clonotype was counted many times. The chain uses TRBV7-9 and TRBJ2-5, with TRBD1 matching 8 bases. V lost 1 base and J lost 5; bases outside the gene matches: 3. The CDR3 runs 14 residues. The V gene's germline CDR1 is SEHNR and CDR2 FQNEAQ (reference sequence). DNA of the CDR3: TGTGCCAGCAGCTTAGTTCACAGGGGGGAGACCCAGTACTTC. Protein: CASSLVHRGETQYF.

The CDR3 DNA follows: TGTGCCAGCAGCTTAGTGGAGGGTGAAAAACTGTTTTTT. Protein product: CASSLVEGEKLFF. V usage is TRBV7-9 and J usage is TRBJ1-4; D uncertain. The V end was cut by 1 base, the J end by 7 bases, with 7 bases between. Germline values: CDR1 SEHNR, CDR2 FQNEAQ (reference sequence). This CDR3 contains 13 residues.

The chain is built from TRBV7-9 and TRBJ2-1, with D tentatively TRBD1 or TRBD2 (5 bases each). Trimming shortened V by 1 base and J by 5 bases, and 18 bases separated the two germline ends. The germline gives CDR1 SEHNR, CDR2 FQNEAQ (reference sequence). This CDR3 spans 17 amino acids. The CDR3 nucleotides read TGTGCCAGCAGCTTAGTGTCTTCGGGGCCTCGAGACAATGAGCAGTTCTTC. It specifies CASSLVSSGPRDNEQFF.

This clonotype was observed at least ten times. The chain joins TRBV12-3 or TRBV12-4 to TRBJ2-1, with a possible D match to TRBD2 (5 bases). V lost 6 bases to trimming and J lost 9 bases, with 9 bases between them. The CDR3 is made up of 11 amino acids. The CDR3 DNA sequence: TGTGCCAGCAGAGAGGGCGTTGAGCAGTTCTTC. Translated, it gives CASREGVEQFF.

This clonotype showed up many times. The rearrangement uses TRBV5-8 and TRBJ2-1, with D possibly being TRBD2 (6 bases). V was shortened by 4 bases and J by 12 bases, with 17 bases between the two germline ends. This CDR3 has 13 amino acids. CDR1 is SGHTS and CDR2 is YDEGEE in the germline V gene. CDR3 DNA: TGTGCCAGCAGCCCGACTAGGGCGGGCGTGCAGTTCTTC. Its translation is CASSPTRAGVQFF.

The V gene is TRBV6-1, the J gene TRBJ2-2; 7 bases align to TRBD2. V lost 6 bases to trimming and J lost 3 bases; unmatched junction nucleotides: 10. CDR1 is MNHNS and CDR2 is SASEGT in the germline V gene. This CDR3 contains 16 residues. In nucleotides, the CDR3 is TGTGCCAGCAGCCCTTTCGGGGGGACCTACACCGGGGAGCTGTTTTTT. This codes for CASSPFGGTYTGELFF.

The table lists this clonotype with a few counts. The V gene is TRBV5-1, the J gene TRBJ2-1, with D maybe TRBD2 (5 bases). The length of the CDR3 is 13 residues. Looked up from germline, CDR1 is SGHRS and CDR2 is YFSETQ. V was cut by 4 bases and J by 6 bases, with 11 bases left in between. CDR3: CASSKDGLNEQFF. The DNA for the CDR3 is TGCGCCAGCAGCAAGGACGGACTCAATGAGCAGTTCTTC.

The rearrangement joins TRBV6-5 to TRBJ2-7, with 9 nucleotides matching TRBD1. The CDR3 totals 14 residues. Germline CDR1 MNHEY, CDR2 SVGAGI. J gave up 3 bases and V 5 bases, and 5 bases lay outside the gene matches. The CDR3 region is CASSKTGGIYEQYF. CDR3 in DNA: TGTGCCAGCAGTAAGACAGGGGGGATCTACGAGCAGTACTTC.

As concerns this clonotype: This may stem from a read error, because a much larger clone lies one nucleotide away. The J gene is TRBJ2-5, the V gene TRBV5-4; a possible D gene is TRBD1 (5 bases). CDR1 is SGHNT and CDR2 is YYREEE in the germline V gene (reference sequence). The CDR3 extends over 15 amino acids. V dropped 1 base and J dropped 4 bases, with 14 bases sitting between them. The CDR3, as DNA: TGTGCCAGCAGCTTGACCAGGGCTTTGGTAGAGACCCAGTACTTC. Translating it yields CASSLTRALVETQYF.

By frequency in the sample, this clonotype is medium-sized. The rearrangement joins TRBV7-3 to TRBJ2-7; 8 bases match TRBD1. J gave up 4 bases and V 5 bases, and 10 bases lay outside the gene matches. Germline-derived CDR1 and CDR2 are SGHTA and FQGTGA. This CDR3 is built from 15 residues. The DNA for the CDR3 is TGTGCCAGCAGCCGAGACAGGGGTCCTTCGTACGAGCAGTACTTC. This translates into CASSRDRGPSYEQYF.

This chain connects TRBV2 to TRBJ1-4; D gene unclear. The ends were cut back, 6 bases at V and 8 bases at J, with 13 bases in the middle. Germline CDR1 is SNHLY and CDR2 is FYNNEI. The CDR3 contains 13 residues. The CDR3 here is CASSPEVDEKLFF. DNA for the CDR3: TGTGCCAGCAGCCCTGAAGTTGACGAAAAACTGTTTTTT.

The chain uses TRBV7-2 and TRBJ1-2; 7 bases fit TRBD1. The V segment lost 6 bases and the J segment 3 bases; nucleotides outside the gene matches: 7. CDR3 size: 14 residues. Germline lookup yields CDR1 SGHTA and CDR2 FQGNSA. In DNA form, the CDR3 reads TGTGCCAGCAGACCCCGGGACAGATACTATGGCTACACCTTC. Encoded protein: CASRPRDRYYGYTF.

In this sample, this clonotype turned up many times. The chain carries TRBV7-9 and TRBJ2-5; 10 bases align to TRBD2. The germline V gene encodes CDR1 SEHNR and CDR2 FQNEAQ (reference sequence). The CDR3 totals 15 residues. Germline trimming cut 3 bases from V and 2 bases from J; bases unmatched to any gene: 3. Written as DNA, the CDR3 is TGTGCCAGCAGCTTCGAAGCGGGAGGGCAAGAGACCCAGTACTTC. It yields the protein CASSFEAGGQETQYF. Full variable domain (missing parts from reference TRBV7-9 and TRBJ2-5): DTGVSQNPRHKITKRGQNVTFRCDPISEHNRLYWYRQTLGQGPEFLTYFQNEAQLEKSRLLSDRFSAERPKGSFSTLEIQRTEQGDSAMYLCASSFEAGGQETQYFGPGTRLLVL.

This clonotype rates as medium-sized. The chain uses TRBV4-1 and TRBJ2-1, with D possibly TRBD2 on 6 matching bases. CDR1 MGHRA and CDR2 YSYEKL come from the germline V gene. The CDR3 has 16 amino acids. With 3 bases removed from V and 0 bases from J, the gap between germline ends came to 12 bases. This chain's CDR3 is CASSHRDSLSYNEQFF. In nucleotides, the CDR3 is TGCGCCAGCAGCCACCGGGACTCGCTCTCCTACAATGAGCAGTTCTTC.

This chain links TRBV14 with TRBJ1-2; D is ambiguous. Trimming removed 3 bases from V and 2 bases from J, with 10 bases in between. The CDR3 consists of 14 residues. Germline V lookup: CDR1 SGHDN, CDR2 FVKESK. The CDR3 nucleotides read TGTGCCAGCAGCCAGATGGGCTTCAACTATGGCTACACCTTC. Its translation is CASSQMGFNYGYTF.

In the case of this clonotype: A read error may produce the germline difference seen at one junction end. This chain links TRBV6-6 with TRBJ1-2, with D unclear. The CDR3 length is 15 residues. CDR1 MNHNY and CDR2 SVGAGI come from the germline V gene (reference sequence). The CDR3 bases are TGTGCCAGCAGTCACTCGATCAGCGGTCAATATGGCTACACCTTC. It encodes CASSHSISGQYGYTF.

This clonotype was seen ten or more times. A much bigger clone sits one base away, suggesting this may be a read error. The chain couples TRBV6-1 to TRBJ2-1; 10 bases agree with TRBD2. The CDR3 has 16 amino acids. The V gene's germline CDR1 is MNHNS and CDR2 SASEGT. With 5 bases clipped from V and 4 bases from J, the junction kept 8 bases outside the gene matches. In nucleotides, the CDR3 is TGTGCCAGCAGTCAAGTGCTAGCGGGAGTATACAATGAGCAGTTCTTC. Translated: CASSQVLAGVYNEQFF.

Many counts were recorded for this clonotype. The CDR3, as DNA: TGTGCCAGCAGCTTGTCCCCGGCCATGAACACTGAAGCTTTCTTT. Translation: CASSLSPAMNTEAFF. The chain recombines TRBV7-3 with TRBJ1-1, with D unclear. The V and J ends lost 3 bases and 0 bases respectively, with 11 bases between them. The CDR3 has 15 residues. CDR1 is SGHTA, CDR2 FQGTGA, per germline.